These 14 T cell receptor beta chains were sequenced from one sample in a study of shared clonotypes between healthy human individuals. Produced via immunoSEQ multiplex PCR; TCRdb's table is partial and in-frame only. The sample includes around 940,000 clones, 76% of them seen just once. The sequencing sample was made of memory CD4+ T cells sorted from blood. Subset given: CD45RA-negative fraction. The source is a man between 18 and 29 years old in good health.

The V gene is TRBV7-2, the J gene TRBJ1-5, with D possibly TRBD1 on 5 matching bases. The CDR3 spans 16 residues. V lost 3 bases, J lost 2 bases, and 14 bases lay in between. Germline loops: CDR1 SGHTA, CDR2 FQGNSA. CDR3 in amino acids: CASSLEGAGGNQPQHF. The CDR3 DNA reads TGTGCCAGCAGCTTGGAGGGCGCGGGGGGCAATCAGCCCCAGCATTTT.

With respect to this clone: The same CDR3 can be traced to other DNA sequences in this sample. V gene TRBV12-5 combines with J gene TRBJ2-2, with 11 bases aligning to TRBD1. V lost 6 bases, J lost 6 bases, and 6 bases stayed unmatched. The length of the CDR3 is 15 residues. Germline V gene data show CDR1 as LGHNT and CDR2 as FRNRAP. CDR3 bases: TGTGCTAGTGGAGCCGGGACAGGGGGACCCGGGGAGCTGTTTTTT. Translation: CASGAGTGGPGELFF.

This sequence joins TRBV30 and TRBJ1-1, with D maybe TRBD1 (6 bases). Germline CDR1 and CDR2: GTSNPN and SVGIG (reference sequence). The V end lost 8 bases, the J end lost 4 bases, and 17 bases lay between the germline ends. The CDR3 covers 13 residues. The chain's CDR3 is CALQSSGATEAFF. CDR3 sequence (DNA): TGTGCCCTACAATCCTCAGGGGCCACTGAAGCTTTCTTT.

The V and J genes are TRBV7-9 and TRBJ2-7; D unresolved. The V gene lost 3 bases and the J gene lost 3 bases, with 9 bases spanning the gap. CDR3 length: 13 amino acids. CDR1 and CDR2 from the germline V gene are SEHNR and FQNEAQ (reference sequence). The CDR3 region is CASSFSPYYEQYF. DNA for the CDR3: TGTGCCAGCAGCTTTTCCCCATACTACGAGCAGTACTTC.

The sample holds one count of this clone. The genes are TRBV2 and TRBJ1-2, with a tentative D call TRBD1 (5 bases). The CDR3 has 13 residues. Germline V gene lookup returns CDR1 SNHLY and CDR2 FYNNEI. The ends were cut back, 6 bases at V and 0 bases at J, with 8 bases in the middle. CDR3 region: CASRYRSNYGYTF. The DNA for the CDR3 is TGTGCCAGCAGATACAGGTCTAACTATGGCTACACCTTC.

The rearrangement joins TRBV12-5 to TRBJ2-1; 11 positions match TRBD1. The CDR3 has 17 amino acids. Germline CDR1 and CDR2: LGHNT and FRNRAP. J lost 2 bases, V lost 1 base, and 4 bases had no gene match. The CDR3 DNA is TGTGCTAGTGGTTTGGCCCCGGGACAGGGGGCCTACAATGAGCAGTTCTTC. Translation gives CASGLAPGQGAYNEQFF.

The DNA for the CDR3 is TGTGCCACCAGCAGAGATCTCTTAGCGGGGAGTATAGATACGCAGTATTTT. Translating gives CATSRDLLAGSIDTQYF. V usage is TRBV15 and J usage is TRBJ2-3; 8 bases map to TRBD2. V lost 0 bases and J lost 5; bases outside the gene matches: 10. The CDR3 contains 17 residues. Looked up from germline, CDR1 is LNHNV and CDR2 is YYDKDF (reference sequence).

This sequence joins TRBV18 and TRBJ2-1; 12 positions agree with TRBD2. With V trimmed by 3 bases and J by 5 bases, 8 bases remained unmatched. The CDR3 is made up of 17 amino acids. The germline V gene encodes CDR1 KGHSH and CDR2 LQKENI. The CDR3 DNA is TGTGCCAGCTCACCGAGGACGACTAGCGGGAGAAACAATGAGCAGTTCTTC. Protein sequence: CASSPRTTSGRNNEQFF.

DNA of the CDR3: TGTGCCAGTAGTATAGGGCGGGAGTGGTACTACGAGCAGTACTTC. Its protein is CASSIGREWYYEQYF. The rearrangement uses TRBV19 and TRBJ2-7; 7 bases are a match to TRBD2. Germline CDR1 LNHDA, CDR2 SQIVND (reference sequence). V gave up 1 base and J gave up 3 bases; unmatched junction bases: 6. The CDR3 length is 15 residues.

CDR3 sequence (DNA): TGTGCCAGCAGTACCGGGACAACACTAAACAATGAGCAGTTCTTC. This encodes CASSTGTTLNNEQFF. The chain recombines TRBV6-6 with TRBJ2-1; the D gene is possibly TRBD1 (6 bases). Germline loops: CDR1 MNHNY, CDR2 SVGAGI (reference sequence). V was cut by 5 bases and J by 5 bases, with 16 bases left in between. The CDR3 has 15 amino acids.

J is TRBJ1-5 and V is TRBV2, with D possibly TRBD1 on 6 matching bases. This CDR3 is 14 amino acids long. Between the trimmed V and J ends, which lost 6 bases and 3 bases, there was a span of 12 bases. Germline CDR1 and CDR2: SNHLY and FYNNEI. CDR3 nucleotide sequence: TGTGCCAGCAGGGGCGGACAGCCCAATCAGCCCCAGCATTTT. It codes for CASRGGQPNQPQHF.

Concerning this clone itself: At one end the junction does not follow the germline gene, possibly because of a read error. The chain carries TRBV7-7 and TRBJ1-2, with D unclear. Germline V gene sequence: CDR1 SSHAT, CDR2 FNYEAQ (reference sequence). The CDR3 sequence is 12 residues long. The CDR3 loop reads CASSLANYGYTF. CDR3 coding DNA: TGTGCTAGCAGCTTAGCTAACTATGGCTACACCTTC.

The CDR3 DNA sequence: TGCGCCAGCAGCTTGGAGGGCAGGGGTTCCGGGGAGCTGTTTTTT. It encodes CASSLEGRGSGELFF. The chain joins TRBV5-1 to TRBJ2-2; D may be TRBD1 (6 bases). Germline V gene sequence: CDR1 SGHRS, CDR2 YFSETQ. The CDR3 length is 15 residues. V lost 0 bases, J lost 6 bases, and 12 bases lay in between. Full variable domain (missing parts from reference TRBV5-1 and TRBJ2-2): KAGVTQTPRYLIKTRGQQVTLSCSPISGHRSVSWYQQTPGQGLQFLFEYFSETQRNKGNFPGRFSGRQFSNSRSEMNVSTLELGDSALYLCASSLEGRGSGELFFGEGSRLTVL.

This chain links TRBV6-5 with TRBJ2-3; 7 nucleotides match TRBD2. V dropped 6 bases and J dropped 1; count of bases not matched to a gene: 7. Germline V lookup: CDR1 MNHEY, CDR2 SVGAGI. This CDR3 region has 15 residues. CDR3: CASSGAGVGTDTQYF. The CDR3 coding sequence is TGTGCCAGCAGCGGCGCGGGAGTTGGCACAGATACGCAGTATTTT.